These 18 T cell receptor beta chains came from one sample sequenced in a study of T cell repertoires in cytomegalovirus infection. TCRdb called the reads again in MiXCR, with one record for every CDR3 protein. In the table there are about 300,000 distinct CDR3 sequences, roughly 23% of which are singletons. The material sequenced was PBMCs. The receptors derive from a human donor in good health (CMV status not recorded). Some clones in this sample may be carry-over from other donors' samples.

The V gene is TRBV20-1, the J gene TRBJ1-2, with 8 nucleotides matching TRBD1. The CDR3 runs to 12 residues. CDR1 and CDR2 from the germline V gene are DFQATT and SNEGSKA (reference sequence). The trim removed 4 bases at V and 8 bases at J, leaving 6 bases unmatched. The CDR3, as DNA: TGCAGTGCTACGACAGGGGACCGCGGCTACACCTTC. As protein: CSATTGDRGYTF.

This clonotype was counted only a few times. The DNA of the CDR3 is TGTGCCAGCAGTTACCGACAGAGCTCCTACGAGCAGTACTTC. This encodes CASSYRQSSYEQYF. The chain links TRBV6-5 to TRBJ2-7; D possibly corresponds to TRBD1 (5 bases). Trimming took off 2 bases at V and 0 bases at J, with 8 bases between the two ends. This CDR3 is 14 amino acids long. CDR1 and CDR2 from the germline V gene are MNHEY and SVGAGI.

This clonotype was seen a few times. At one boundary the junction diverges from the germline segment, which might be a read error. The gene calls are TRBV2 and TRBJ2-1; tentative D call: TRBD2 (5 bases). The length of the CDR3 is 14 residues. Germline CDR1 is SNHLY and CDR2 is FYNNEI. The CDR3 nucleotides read TGTGCCAGCAGCCGAGAGGTAGCTCTTCCGACTAACAGATTC. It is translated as CASSREVALPTNRF.

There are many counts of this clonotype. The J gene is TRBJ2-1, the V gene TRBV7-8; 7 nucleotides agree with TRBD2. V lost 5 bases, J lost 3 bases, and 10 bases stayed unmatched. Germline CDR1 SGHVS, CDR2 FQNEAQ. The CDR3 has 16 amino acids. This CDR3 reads CASSHPSGLGYNEQFF. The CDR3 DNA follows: TGTGCCAGCAGCCATCCTAGCGGTCTCGGCTACAATGAGCAGTTCTTC. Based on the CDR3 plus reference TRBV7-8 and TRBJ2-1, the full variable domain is GAGVSQSPRYKVAKRGQDVALRCDPISGHVSLFWYQQALGQGPEFLTYFQNEAQLDKSGLPSDRFFAERPEGSVSTLKIQRTQQEDSAVYLCASSHPSGLGYNEQFFGPGTRLTVL.

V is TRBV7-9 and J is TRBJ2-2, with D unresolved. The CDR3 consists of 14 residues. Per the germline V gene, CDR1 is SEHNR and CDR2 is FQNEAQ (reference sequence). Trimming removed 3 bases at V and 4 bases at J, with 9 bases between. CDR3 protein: CASSFQPATGELFF. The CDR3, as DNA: TGTGCCAGCAGCTTCCAGCCGGCCACCGGGGAGCTGTTTTTT.

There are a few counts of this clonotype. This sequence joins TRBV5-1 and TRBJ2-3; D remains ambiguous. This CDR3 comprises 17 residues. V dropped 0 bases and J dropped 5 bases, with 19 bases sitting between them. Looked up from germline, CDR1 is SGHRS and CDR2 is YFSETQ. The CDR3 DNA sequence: TGCGCCAGCAGCTTGGCCGTGGGTGGCGCCTCGGGAGATACGCAGTATTTT. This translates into CASSLAVGGASGDTQYF. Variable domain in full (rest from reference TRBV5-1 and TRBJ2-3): KAGVTQTPRYLIKTRGQQVTLSCSPISGHRSVSWYQQTPGQGLQFLFEYFSETQRNKGNFPGRFSGRQFSNSRSEMNVSTLELGDSALYLCASSLAVGGASGDTQYFGPGTRLTVL.

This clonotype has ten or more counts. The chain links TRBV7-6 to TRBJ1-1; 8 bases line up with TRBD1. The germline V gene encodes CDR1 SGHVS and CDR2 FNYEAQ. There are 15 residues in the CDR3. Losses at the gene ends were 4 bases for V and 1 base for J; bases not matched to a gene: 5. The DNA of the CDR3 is TGTGCCAGCAGCTCCACAGGGGGAGCGAACACTGAAGCTTTCTTT. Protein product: CASSSTGGANTEAFF.

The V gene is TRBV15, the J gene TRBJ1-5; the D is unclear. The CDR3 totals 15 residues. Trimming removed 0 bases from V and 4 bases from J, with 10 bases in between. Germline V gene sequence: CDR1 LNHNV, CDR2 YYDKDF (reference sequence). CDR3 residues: CATSRDPGSNQPQHF. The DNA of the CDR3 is TGTGCCACCAGCAGAGACCCAGGCTCGAATCAGCCCCAGCATTTT. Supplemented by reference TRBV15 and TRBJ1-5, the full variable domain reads DAMVIQNPRYQVTQFGKPVTLSCSQTLNHNVMYWYQQKSSQAPKLLFHYYDKDFNNEADTPDNFQSRRPNTSFCFLDIRSPGLGDTAMYLCATSRDPGSNQPQHFGDGTRLSIL.

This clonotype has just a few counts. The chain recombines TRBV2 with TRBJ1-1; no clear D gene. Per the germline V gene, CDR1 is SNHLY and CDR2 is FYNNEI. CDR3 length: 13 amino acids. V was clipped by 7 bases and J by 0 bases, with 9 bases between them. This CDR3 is CASKIGLNTEAFF. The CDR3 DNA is TGTGCCAGCAAGATCGGACTGAACACTGAAGCTTTCTTT. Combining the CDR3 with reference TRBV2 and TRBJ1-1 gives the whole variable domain EPEVTQTPSHQVTQMGQEVILRCVPISNHLYFYWYRQILGQKVEFLVSFYNNEISEKSEIFDDQFSVERPDGSNFTLKIRSTKLEDSAMYFCASKIGLNTEAFFGQGTRLTVV.

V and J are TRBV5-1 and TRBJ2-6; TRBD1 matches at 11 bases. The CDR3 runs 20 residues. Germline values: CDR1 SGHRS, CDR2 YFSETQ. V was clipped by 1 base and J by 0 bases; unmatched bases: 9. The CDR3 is CASSLLSLGTGGSGANVLTF. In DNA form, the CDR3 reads TGCGCCAGCAGCTTGTTAAGCCTTGGGACAGGGGGCTCTGGGGCCAACGTCCTGACTTTC.

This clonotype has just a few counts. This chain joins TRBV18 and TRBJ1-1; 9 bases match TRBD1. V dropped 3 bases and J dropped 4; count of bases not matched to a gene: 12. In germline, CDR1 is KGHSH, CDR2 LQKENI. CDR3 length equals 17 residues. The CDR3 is CASSPWGHGTGSTEAFF. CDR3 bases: TGTGCCAGCTCACCCTGGGGCCACGGGACAGGGTCCACTGAAGCTTTCTTT.

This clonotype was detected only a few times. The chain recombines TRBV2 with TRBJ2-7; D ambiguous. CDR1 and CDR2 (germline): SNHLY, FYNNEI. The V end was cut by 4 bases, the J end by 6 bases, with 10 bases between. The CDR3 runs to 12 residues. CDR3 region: CASSATPPEQYV. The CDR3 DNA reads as TGTGCCAGCAGTGCGACCCCTCCCGAGCAGTACGTC.

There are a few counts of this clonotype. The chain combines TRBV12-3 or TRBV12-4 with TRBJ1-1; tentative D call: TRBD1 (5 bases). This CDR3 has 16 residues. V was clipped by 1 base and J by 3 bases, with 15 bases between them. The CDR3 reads CASSLGLRGLDTEAFF. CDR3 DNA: TGTGCCAGCAGTTTAGGCTTAAGGGGCCTGGACACTGAAGCTTTCTTT.

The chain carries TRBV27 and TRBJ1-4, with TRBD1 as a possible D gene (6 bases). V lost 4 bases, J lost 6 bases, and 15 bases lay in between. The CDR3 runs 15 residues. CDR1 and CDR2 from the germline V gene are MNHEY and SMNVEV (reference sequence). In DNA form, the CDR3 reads TGTGCCAGCAGTTCCTACAGGGCTAATCATGAAAAACTGTTTTTT. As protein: CASSSYRANHEKLFF.

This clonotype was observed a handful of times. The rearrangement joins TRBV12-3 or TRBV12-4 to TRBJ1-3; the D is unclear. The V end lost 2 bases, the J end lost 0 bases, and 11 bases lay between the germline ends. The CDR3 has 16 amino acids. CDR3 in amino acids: CASSLRKPNSGNTIYF. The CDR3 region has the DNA TGTGCCAGCAGTTTAAGGAAACCGAACTCTGGAAACACCATATATTTT.

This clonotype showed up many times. The CDR3 DNA follows: TGTGCCAGCAGCTTAGTCCTTAGCTACGAGCAGTACTTC. It is translated as CASSLVLSYEQYF. The rearrangement uses TRBV7-2 and TRBJ2-7; no definite D call. Germline values: CDR1 SGHTA, CDR2 FQGNSA. V shed 1 base and J shed 3 bases, with 7 bases lying between them. This CDR3 is 13 amino acids long. The full variable domain, in which reference TRBV7-2 and TRBJ2-7 provide the parts outside the CDR3, is GAGVSQSPSNKVTEKGKDVELRCDPISGHTALYWYRQSLGQGLEFLIYFQGNSAPDKSGLPSDRFSAERTGGSVSTLTIQRTQQEDSAVYLCASSLVLSYEQYFGPGTRLTVT.

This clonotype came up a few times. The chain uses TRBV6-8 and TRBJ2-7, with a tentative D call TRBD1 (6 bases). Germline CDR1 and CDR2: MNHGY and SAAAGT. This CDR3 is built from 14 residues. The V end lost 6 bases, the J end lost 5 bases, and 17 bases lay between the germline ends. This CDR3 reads CASSHARGHDEQYF. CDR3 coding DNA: TGTGCCAGCAGCCACGCCAGGGGCCATGACGAGCAGTACTTC.

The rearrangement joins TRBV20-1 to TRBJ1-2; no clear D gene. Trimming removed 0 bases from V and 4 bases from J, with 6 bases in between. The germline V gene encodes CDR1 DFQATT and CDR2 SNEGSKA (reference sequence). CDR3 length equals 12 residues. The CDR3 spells CSARDSSYGYTF. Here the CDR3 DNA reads TGCAGTGCTAGAGACAGTAGCTATGGCTACACCTTC.